The rows below give T cell receptor beta chains drawn from one sample of a study of blood T cell repertoires in COVID-19. The data were produced by immunoSEQ multiplex PCR, yet TCRdb's version contains in-frame clones alone and is incomplete. The sample consists of under 300,000 clones, roughly 87% of them appearing once. The sequencing sample was made of PBMCs or T cells enriched from blood (not recorded which). The receptors were sampled from a woman aged 25-40 years with acute COVID-19. The conserved cysteine and the conserved F or W are not part of the CDR3 here.

j_gene | v_gene | CDR3aa
TRBJ2-1 | TRBV5-1 | ASSEDDRYNEQF
TRBJ1-6 | TRBV28 | ASSSLVSDSPLH
TRBJ2-7 | TRBV6-5 | ASSPTSGPDYEQY
TRBJ1-2 | TRBV5-6 | ASSFDSLAYGYT
TRBJ1-2 | TRBV7-9 | ASSLDGYGYT
TRBJ1-1 | TRBV28 | ASSFPDRVAF
TRBJ2-3 | TRBV7-8 | ASSLKASGGPGTQY
TRBJ1-5 | TRBV19 | ASSARDRGRDQPQH
TRBJ2-1 | TRBV9 | ASSVANGGEQF
TRBJ1-2 | TRBV15 | ATSPGLDRAYGYT
TRBJ2-5 | TRBV4-2 | ASSQEAGGPGETQY
TRBJ1-2 | TRBV27 | ASSPRDRVSYGYT
TRBJ1-5 | TRBV5-5 | AGRGQGSNQPQH
TRBJ1-4 | TRBV13 | ASSLPRVGEKLF
TRBJ2-7 | TRBV13 | ASSLAGHGPLPYEQY
TRBJ2-7 | TRBV11-2 | ASSLEEGVQY
TRBJ2-1 | TRBV9 | ASSPLPTRRDEQF
TRBJ1-5 | TRBV7-9 | ASSSSVGNQPQH
TRBJ2-5 | TRBV4-2 | ASSQEGLAGGPETQY
TRBJ2-1 | TRBV6-5 | ASRRQGDFGEQF
TRBJ2-1 | TRBV2 | ASIALGRASNNEQF
TRBJ2-1 | TRBV2 | ASAEGTSSGREQF
TRBJ2-4 | TRBV10-3 | AISESGQGIQQY
TRBJ2-1 | TRBV5-5 | ASSLDTGSFYNEQF
TRBJ1-1 | TRBV7-8 | ASRQGQGGTEAF